The T cell receptor (beta chain) under discussion was sequenced for a study of Graves' ophthalmopathy and Graves' hyperthyroidism. Study-level points and caveats: Prediction of ophthalmopathy progression reached roughly 70% sensitivity and about 72% specificity.

As regards this clonotype: The antigen remains undetermined.

The TCR beta CDR3 regions underwent amplification from RNA transcripts. Following a first-round RT-PCR that used HTBI primers, a second-round multiplex PCR was carried out. TCRdb processed the multiplex PCR reads anew with MiXCR; each CDR3 protein has one entry. The profile covers roughly 60,000 distinct CDR3 sequences, with roughly half appearing a single time and 4.7% taken by the ten largest. Material: peripheral blood. The origin of this receptor is an adult woman with Graves' ophthalmopathy.

This chain's CDR3 is CASSSRGRDNEQFF. CDR3 sequence (DNA): TGTGCCAGCAGCTCTCGGGGGAGGGACAATGAGCAGTTCTTC. This chain links TRBV11-2 with TRBJ2-1, with 7 bases identical to TRBD2. Losses at the gene ends were 4 bases for V and 5 bases for J; bases not matched to a gene: 5. Germline-derived CDR1 and CDR2 are SGHAT and FQNNGV. The CDR3 contains 14 residues.